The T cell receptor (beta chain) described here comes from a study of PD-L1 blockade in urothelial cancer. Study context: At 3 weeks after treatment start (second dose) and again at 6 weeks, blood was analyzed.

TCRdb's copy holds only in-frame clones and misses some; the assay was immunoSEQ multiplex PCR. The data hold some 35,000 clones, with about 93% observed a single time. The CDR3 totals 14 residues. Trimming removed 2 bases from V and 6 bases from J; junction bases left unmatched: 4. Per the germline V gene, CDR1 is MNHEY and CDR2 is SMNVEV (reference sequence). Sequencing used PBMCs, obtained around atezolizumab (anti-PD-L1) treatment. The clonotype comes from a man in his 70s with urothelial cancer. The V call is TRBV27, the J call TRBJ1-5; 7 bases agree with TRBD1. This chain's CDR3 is CASSLRQGVQPQHF. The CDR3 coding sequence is TGTGCCAGCAGTTTAAGACAGGGAGTTCAGCCCCAGCATTTT.